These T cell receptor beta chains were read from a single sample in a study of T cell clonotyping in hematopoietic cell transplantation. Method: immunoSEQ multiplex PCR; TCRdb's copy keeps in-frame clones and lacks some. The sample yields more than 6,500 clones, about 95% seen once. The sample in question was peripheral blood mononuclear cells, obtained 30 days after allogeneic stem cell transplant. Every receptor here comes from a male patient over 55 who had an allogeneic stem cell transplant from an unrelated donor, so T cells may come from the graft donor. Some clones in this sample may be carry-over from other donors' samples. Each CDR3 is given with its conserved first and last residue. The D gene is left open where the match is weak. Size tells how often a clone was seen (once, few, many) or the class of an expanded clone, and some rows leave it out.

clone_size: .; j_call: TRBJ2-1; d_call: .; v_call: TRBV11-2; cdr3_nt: TGTGCCAGCAGGATACAGGGATCCTACAATGAGCAGTTCTTC; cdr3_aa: CASRIQGSYNEQFF
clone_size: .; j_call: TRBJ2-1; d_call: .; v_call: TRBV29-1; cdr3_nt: TGCAGCGTCGAAACCCGGTTGAGGGAGTGGTCCTACAATGAGCAGTTCTTC; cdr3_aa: CSVETRLREWSYNEQFF
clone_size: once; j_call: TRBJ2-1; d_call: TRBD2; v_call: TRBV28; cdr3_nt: TGTGCCAGCAGTTTAGACCCTCCAGCGGGATCGGGTGAGCAGTTCTTC; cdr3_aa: CASSLDPPAGSGEQFF
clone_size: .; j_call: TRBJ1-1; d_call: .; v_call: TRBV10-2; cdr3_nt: TGCGCCAGCAGCGACGGGAGTGTCACTGAAGCTTTCTTT; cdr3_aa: CASSDGSVTEAFF
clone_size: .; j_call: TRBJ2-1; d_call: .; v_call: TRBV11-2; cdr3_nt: TGTGCCAGCAGCTTAGGGTCCTACAATGAGCAGTTCTTC; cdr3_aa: CASSLGSYNEQFF
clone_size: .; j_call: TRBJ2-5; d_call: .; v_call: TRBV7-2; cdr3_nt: TGTGCCAGCAGCTCCCAAGTGCCAGAGACCCAGTACTTC; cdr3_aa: CASSSQVPETQYF
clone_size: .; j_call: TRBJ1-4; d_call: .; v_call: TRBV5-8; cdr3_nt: TGTGCCAGCAGCTTGCTAGGGGGTTTGAATGAAAAACTGTTTTTT; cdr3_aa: CASSLLGGLNEKLFF
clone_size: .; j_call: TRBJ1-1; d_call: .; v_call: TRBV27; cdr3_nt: TGTGCCAGCATCGGGGGGGCCGAGGAAGCTTTCTTT; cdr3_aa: CASIGGAEEAFF
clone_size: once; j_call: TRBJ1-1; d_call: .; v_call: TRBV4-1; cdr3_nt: TGCGCCAGCAGCCAAGGCCTGGTAGGGACTGAAGCTTTCTTT; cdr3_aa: CASSQGLVGTEAFF
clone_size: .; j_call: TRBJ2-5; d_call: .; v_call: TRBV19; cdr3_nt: TGTGCCAGTAGTATTGATGGGGAGACCCAGTACTTC; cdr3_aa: CASSIDGETQYF
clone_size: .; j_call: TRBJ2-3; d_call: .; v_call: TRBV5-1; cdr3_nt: TGCGCCAGCAGCTTCCACGGGGCAGATACGCAGTATTTT; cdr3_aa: CASSFHGADTQYF
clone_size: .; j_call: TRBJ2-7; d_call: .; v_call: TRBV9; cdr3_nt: TGTGCCAGCAGCGCCCCCGATGCCTTC; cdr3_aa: CASSAPDAF
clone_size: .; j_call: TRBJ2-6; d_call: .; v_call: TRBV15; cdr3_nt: TGTGCCACCAGCAGAGGAGGGTCCTCTGGGGCCAACGTCCTGACTTTC; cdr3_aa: CATSRGGSSGANVLTF
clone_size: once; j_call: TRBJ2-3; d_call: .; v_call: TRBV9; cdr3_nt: TGTGCCAGCAGCGTAGTGGGGCGGGGAGATACGCAGTATTTT; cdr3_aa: CASSVVGRGDTQYF
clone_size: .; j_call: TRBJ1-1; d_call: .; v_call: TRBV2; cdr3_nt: TGTGCCAGCAGTGTGAACCGTTGGAACACTGAAGCTTTCTTT; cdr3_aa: CASSVNRWNTEAFF
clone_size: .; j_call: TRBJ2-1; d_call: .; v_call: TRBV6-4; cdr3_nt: TGTGCCAGCAGTGAGGGGGGTGGTGGGTCCTACAATGAGCAGTTCTTC; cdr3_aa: CASSEGGGGSYNEQFF
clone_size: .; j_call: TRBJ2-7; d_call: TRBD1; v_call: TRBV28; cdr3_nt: TGTGCCAGCCGGAGGGACAGGTCCTACGAGCAGTACTTC; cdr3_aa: CASRRDRSYEQYF
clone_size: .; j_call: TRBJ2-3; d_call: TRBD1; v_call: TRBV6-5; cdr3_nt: TGTGCCAGCAGTTATCCGGGACAGGGGACAGATACGCAGTATTTT; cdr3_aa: CASSYPGQGTDTQYF
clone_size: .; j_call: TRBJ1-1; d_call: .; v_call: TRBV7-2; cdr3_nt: TGTGCCAGCAGCTTCTCGATAATGAACACTGAAGCTTTCTTT; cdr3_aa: CASSFSIMNTEAFF
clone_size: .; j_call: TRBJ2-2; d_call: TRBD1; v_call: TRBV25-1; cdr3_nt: TGTGCCAGCAGTGAGTCCGACAGGGGGAACACCGGGGAGCTGTTTTTT; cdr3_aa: CASSESDRGNTGELFF
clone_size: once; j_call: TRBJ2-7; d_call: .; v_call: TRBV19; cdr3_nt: TGTGCCAGTAGTATAGATGGGCCCAGCGGAGCCTTCTACGAGCAGTACTTC; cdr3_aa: CASSIDGPSGAFYEQYF
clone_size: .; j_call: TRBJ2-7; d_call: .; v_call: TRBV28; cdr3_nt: TGTGCCAGCAGTTTAAACGACGGGGGCGAGCAGTACTTC; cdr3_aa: CASSLNDGGEQYF
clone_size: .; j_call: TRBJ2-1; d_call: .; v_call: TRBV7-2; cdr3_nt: TGTGCCAGCAGCTTAACCGGGATGGATGAGCAGTTCTTC; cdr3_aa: CASSLTGMDEQFF
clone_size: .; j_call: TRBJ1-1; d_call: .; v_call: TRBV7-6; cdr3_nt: TGTGCCAGCAGCTTCAGGCCTACCAACACTGAAGCTTTCTTT; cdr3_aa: CASSFRPTNTEAFF
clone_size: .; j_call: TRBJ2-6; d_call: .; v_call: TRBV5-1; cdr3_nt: TGCGCCAGCAGCTCGGTCGGGTCTGGGGCCAACGTCCTGACTTTC; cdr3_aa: CASSSVGSGANVLTF
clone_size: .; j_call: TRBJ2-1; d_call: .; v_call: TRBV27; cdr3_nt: TGTGCCAGCAGTTTATCACAGGGAACCTGGGGGAATGAGCAGTTCTTC; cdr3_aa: CASSLSQGTWGNEQFF
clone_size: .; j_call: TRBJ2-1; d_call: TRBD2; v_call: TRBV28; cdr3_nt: TGTGCCAGCCTGACTAGCGGGAGGGCTAGGGGTGAGCAGTTCTTC; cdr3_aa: CASLTSGRARGEQFF
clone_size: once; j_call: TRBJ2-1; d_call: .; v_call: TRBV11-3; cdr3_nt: TGTGCCAGCAGCTTAGGGACAGCCAGCTCCTACAATGAGCAGTTCTTC; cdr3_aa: CASSLGTASSYNEQFF
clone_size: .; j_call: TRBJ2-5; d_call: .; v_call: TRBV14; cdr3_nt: TGTGCCAGCAGCCAAGTTGACCAAGAGACCCAGTACTTC; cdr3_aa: CASSQVDQETQYF
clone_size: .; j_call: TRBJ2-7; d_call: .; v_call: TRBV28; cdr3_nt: TGTGCCAGCAGTTCCTCCGGGACGGGATCCTACGAGCAGTACTTC; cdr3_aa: CASSSSGTGSYEQYF
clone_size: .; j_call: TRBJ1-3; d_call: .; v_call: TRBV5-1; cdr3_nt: TGCGCCAGCTCCGCCTCTGGAAACACCATATATTTT; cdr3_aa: CASSASGNTIYF
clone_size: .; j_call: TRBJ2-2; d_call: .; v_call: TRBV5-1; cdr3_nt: TGCGCCAGCAGCTTGGAACCGAACACCGGGGAGCTGTTTTTT; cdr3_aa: CASSLEPNTGELFF
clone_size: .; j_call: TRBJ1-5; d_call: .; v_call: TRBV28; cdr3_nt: TGTGCCAGCAGGGGGGGGCCTGGGCCCCAGCATTTT; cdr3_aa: CASRGGPGPQHF
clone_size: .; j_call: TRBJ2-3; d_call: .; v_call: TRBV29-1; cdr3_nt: TGCAGCGTTGAAAGGTCCCCAGATACGCAGTATTTT; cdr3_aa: CSVERSPDTQYF
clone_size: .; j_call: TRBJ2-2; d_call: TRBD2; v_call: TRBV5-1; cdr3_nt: TGCGCCAGCAGGTGGCTAGCGGGAGTAGGGAACGGGGAGCTGTTTTTT; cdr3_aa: CASRWLAGVGNGELFF
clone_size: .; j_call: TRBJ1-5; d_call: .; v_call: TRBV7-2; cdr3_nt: TGTGCCAGCAGCTTAAGGCAGGTGGGCAATCAGCCCCAGCATTTT; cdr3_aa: CASSLRQVGNQPQHF